This T cell receptor (beta chain) was observed in a study of cytomegalovirus exposure and HLA in healthy donors. Study results and limitations: Available immune exposure information was restricted to CMV serostatus only. Highly shared sequence variants in one cluster were likely a sequencing artifact. TCR beta V- and J-gene trimming was later associated with a missense DCLRE1C variant. Among TCR beta chains, those listed as cytomegalovirus-associated numbered some 160.

Comment on this clone: Its target is unknown.

Primers for the PCR totalled 60 Vbeta and 13 Jbeta. Assay used: immunoSEQ multiplex PCR; TCRdb lists only in-frame clones, some missing. The sample contains about 160,000 clones, approximately 81% of which appear only once. Between the trimmed V and J ends, which lost 1 base and 1 base, there was a span of 5 bases. This CDR3 contains 13 residues. Per germline, CDR1 GTSNPN and CDR2 SVGIG (reference sequence). The source of this sequence is a man between 18 and 29 years old in good health and CMV-seropositive. The genes are TRBV30 and TRBJ1-5; a possible D gene is TRBD1 (5 bases). Source material: PBMCs. The CDR3 spells CAWSGQSNQPQHF. Here the CDR3 DNA reads TGTGCCTGGAGTGGACAGAGCAATCAGCCCCAGCATTTT.